The 9 T cell receptor beta chains below were found in one sample sequenced in a study of CD8 T cell repertoires and HIV-1 epitope variants. These receptors are not linked to any known antigen. Assay used: immunoSEQ multiplex PCR; TCRdb lists only in-frame clones, some missing. The sample holds thousands of clones, approximately 71% seen once. Sequences were obtained from cultured CD8+ T cells derived from PBMCs. Receptors were obtained from a male donor with HIV.

This clone has a handful of counts. The rearrangement joins TRBV6-5 to TRBJ2-1; tentatively, D is TRBD2 (5 bases). V lost 2 bases to trimming and J lost 7 bases, with 6 bases between them. The CDR3 loop spans 12 amino acids. The germline CDR1 and CDR2 sequences are MNHEY and SVGAGI. The DNA of the CDR3 is TGTGCCAGCAGTTACACGGGGAATGAGCAGTTCTTC. Amino acid sequence: CASSYTGNEQFF.

This clone was seen a few times. The J gene is TRBJ2-7, the V gene TRBV5-4; D ambiguous. The germline CDR1 and CDR2 sequences are SGHNT and YYREEE (reference sequence). This CDR3 is built from 12 residues. V dropped 5 bases and J dropped 0 bases, with 6 bases sitting between them. DNA for the CDR3: TGTGCCAGCAGTCTGGCCTCCTACGAGCAGTACTTC. Its protein is CASSLASYEQYF. Full variable domain (remainder filled in from reference TRBV5-4 and TRBJ2-7): ETGVTQSPTHLIKTRGQQVTLRCSSQSGHNTVSWYQQALGQGPQFIFQYYREEENGRGNFPPRFSGLQFPNYSSELNVNALELDDSALYLCASSLASYEQYFGPGTRLTVT.

The genes are TRBV19 and TRBJ2-3; the match to TRBD2 covers 7 bases. Germline V gene lookup returns CDR1 LNHDA and CDR2 SQIVND (reference sequence). The CDR3 runs 14 residues. J lost 5 bases, V lost 3 bases, and 5 bases had no gene match. For the CDR3, the DNA is TGTGCCAGTAGTATTAAGTCTAGCGGAGATACGCAGTATTTT. It codes for CASSIKSSGDTQYF.

The table lists this clone with a count of one. V is TRBV28 and J is TRBJ2-7; possibly TRBD1 or TRBD2 for D (6 bases each). Trimming shortened V by 7 bases and J by 2 bases, and 18 bases separated the two germline ends. This CDR3 has 15 residues. CDR1 and CDR2 (germline): MDHEN, SYDVKM. The CDR3 nucleotides read TGTGCCAGCACCAAGGGGTGGGGGGCCGCCTACGAGCAGTACTTC. Its translation is CASTKGWGAAYEQYF.

The CDR3: CATSRDLGGLNNEQFF. The CDR3 nucleotides are TGTGCCACCAGCAGAGATCTGGGGGGCCTGAACAATGAGCAGTTCTTC. The chain recombines TRBV15 with TRBJ2-1, with D perhaps given as TRBD1 or TRBD2 (6 bases each). CDR3 length equals 16 residues. V was clipped by 0 bases and J by 5 bases, with 14 bases between them. CDR1 and CDR2 from the germline V gene are LNHNV and YYDKDF (reference sequence).

This clone turned up a few times. The chain joins TRBV7-6 to TRBJ2-7; D not resolved. The CDR3 is made up of 14 amino acids. Germline V lookup: CDR1 SGHVS, CDR2 FNYEAQ. V shed 2 bases and J shed 1 base, with 9 bases lying between them. The CDR3 bases are TGTGCCAGCAGCTTACTGGACGGATCCTACGAGCAGTACTTC. Its translation: CASSLLDGSYEQYF. The variable domain in full, with the rest retrieved from reference TRBV7-6 and TRBJ2-7, is GAGVSQSPRYKVTKRGQDVALRCDPISGHVSLYWYRQALGQGPEFLTYFNYEAQQDKSGLPNDRFSAERPEGSISTLTIQRTEQRDSAMYRCASSLLDGSYEQYFGPGTRLTVT.

V is TRBV9 and J is TRBJ2-5; 7 positions agree with TRBD2. Germline trimming cut 3 bases from V and 4 bases from J; bases unmatched to any gene: 12. The CDR3 loop spans 16 amino acids. CDR1 and CDR2 from the germline V gene are SGDLS and YYNGEE. The CDR3 is CASSASGIVPRETQYF. DNA of the CDR3: TGTGCCAGCAGCGCCAGCGGGATCGTACCGCGAGAGACCCAGTACTTC.

This rearrangement joins TRBV7-2 to TRBJ2-5, with a tentative D call TRBD2 (5 bases). The ends were cut back, 4 bases at V and 2 bases at J, with 14 bases in the middle. The germline CDR1 and CDR2 sequences are SGHTA and FQGNSA. The CDR3 contains 15 residues. DNA of the CDR3: TGTGCCAGCAGCTCCGCCGGGATAGATCAAGAGACCCAGTACTTC. This sequence encodes CASSSAGIDQETQYF.

For the CDR3, the DNA is TGTGCCAGCAGTCAGGGGGGGATTTATGGCTACACCTTC. Translating gives CASSQGGIYGYTF. The chain uses TRBV5-6 and TRBJ1-2, with 7 bases fitting TRBD1. This CDR3 is built from 13 residues. The germline gives CDR1 SGHDT, CDR2 YYEEEE. The ends lost 5 bases at V and 5 bases at J; junction bases unmatched: 6.